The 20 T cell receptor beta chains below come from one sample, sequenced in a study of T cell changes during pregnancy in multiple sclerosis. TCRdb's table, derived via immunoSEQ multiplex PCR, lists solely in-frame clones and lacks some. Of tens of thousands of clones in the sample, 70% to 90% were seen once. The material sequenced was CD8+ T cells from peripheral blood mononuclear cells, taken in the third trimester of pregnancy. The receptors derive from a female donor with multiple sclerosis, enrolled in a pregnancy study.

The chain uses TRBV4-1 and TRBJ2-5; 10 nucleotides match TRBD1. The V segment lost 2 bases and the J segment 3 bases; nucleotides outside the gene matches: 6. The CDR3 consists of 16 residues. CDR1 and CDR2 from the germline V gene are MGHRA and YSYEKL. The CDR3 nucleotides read TGCGCCAGCAGCCAACCCAAGACAGGGGGCGAAGAGACCCAGTACTTC. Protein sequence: CASSQPKTGGEETQYF.

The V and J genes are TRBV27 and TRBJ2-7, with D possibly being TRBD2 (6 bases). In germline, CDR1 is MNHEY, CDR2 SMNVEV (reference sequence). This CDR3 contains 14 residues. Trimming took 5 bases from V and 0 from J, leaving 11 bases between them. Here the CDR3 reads CASSPRGNSYEQYF. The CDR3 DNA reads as TGTGCCAGCAGTCCCCGGGGGAACTCCTACGAGCAGTACTTC.

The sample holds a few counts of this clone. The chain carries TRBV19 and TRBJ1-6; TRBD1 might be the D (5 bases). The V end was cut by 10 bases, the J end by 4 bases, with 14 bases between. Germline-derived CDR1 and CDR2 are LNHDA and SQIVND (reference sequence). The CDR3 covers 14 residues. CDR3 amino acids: CATIGDSYNSPLHF. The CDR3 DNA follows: TGTGCCACCATCGGGGACTCATATAATTCACCCCTCCACTTT.

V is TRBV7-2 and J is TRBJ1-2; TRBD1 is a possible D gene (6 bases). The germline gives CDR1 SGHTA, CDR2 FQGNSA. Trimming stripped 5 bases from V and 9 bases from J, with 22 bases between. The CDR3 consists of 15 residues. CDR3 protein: CASSPGGLSGLSYTF. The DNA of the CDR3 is TGTGCCAGCAGCCCCGGGGGGCTAAGCGGTCTGAGCTACACCTTC.

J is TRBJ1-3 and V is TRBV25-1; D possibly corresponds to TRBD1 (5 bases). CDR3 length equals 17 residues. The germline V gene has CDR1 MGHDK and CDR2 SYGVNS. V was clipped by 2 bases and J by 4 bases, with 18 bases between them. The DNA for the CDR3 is TGTGCCAGCAGTGAACCTCAGGGTTTTTTGAGGGGAAACACCATATATTTT. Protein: CASSEPQGFLRGNTIYF.

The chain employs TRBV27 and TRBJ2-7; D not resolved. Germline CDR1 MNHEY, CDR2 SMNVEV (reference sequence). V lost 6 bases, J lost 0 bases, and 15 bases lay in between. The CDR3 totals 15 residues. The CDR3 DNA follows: TGTGCCAGCAGCCCCCTCCCGGTCCCCTCCTACGAGCAGTACTTC. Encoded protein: CASSPLPVPSYEQYF.

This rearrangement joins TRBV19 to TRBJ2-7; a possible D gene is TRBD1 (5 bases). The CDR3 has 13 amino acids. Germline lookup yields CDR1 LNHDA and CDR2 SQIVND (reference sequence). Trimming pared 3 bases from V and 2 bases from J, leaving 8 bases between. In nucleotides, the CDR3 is TGTGCCAGTAGTATGACAGATACCTACGAGCAGTACTTC. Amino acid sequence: CASSMTDTYEQYF. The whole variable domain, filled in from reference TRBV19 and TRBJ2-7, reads DGGITQSPKYLFRKEGQNVTLSCEQNLNHDAMYWYRQDPGQGLRLIYYSQIVNDFQKGDIAEGYSVSREKKESFPLTVTSAQKNPTAFYLCASSMTDTYEQYFGPGTRLTVT.

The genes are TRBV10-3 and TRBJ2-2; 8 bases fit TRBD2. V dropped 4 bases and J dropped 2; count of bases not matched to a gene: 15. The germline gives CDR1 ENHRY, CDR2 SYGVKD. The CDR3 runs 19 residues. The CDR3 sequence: CAISAFSGISSANTGELFF. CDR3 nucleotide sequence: TGTGCCATCAGTGCGTTTAGCGGGATTAGCAGCGCCAACACCGGGGAGCTGTTTTTT.

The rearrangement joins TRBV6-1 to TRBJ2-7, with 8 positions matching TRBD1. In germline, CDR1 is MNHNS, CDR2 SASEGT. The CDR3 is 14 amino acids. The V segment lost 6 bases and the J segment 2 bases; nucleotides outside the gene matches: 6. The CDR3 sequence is CASRDRAEAYEQYF. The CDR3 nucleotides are TGTGCCAGCAGGGACAGGGCGGAGGCCTACGAGCAGTACTTC.

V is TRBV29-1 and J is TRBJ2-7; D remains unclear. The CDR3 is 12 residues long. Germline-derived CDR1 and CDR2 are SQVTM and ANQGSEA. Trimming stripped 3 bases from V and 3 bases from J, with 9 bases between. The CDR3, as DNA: TGCAGCGTTGAGACGGCGGACTACGAGCAGTACTTC. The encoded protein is CSVETADYEQYF.

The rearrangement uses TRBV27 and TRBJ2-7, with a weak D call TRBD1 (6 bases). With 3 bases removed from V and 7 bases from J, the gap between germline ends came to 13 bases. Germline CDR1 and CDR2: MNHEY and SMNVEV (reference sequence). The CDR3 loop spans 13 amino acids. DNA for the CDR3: TGTGCCAGCAGTTTCTTGGGGGCTGCGGAGCAGTACTTC. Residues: CASSFLGAAEQYF.

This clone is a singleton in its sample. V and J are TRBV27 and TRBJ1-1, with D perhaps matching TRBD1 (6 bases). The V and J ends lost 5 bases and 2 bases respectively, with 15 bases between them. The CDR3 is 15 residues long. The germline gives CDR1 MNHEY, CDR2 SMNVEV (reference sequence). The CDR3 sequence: CASSPTTRGNTEAFF. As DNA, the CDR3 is TGTGCCAGCAGTCCAACAACCAGGGGAAACACTGAAGCTTTCTTT.

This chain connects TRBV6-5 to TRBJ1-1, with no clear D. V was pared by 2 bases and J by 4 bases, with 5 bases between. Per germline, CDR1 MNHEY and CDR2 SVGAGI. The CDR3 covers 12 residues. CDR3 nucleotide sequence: TGTGCCAGCAGTTACGGTAGCACTGAAGCTTTCTTT. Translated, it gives CASSYGSTEAFF.

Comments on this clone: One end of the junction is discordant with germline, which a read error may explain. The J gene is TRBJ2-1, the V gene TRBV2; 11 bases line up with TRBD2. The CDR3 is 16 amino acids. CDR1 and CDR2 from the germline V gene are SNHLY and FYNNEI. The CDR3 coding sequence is TGTGCCAGCAATAAACTAGCGGGGGACCTTGACAAGGAGCAGTTCTTC. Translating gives CASNKLAGDLDKEQFF.

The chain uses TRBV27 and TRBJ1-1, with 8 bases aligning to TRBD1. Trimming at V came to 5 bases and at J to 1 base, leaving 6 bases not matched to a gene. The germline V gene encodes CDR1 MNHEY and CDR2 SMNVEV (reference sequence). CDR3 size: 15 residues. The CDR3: CASSSGTGRNTEAFF. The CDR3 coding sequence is TGTGCCAGCAGTAGCGGGACAGGCCGGAACACTGAAGCTTTCTTT.

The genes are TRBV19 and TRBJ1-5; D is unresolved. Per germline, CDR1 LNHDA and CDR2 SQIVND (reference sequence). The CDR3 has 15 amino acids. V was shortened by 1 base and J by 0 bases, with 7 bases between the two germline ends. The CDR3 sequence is CASSIAPNSNQPQHF. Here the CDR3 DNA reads TGTGCCAGTAGTATAGCTCCTAATAGCAATCAGCCCCAGCATTTT.

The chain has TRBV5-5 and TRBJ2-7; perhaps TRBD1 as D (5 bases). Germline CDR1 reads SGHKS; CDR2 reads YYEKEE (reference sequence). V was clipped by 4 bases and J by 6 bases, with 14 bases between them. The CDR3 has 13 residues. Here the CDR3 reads CASSPEAGSEQYF. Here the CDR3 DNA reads TGTGCCAGCAGCCCAGAGGCAGGGTCCGAGCAGTACTTC.

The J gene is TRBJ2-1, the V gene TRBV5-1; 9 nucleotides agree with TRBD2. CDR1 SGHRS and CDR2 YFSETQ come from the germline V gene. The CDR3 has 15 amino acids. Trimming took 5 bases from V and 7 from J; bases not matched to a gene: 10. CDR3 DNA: TGCGCCAGCAGAGCTAGCGGGGTAGAAGTGAATGAGCAGTTCTTC. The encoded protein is CASRASGVEVNEQFF.

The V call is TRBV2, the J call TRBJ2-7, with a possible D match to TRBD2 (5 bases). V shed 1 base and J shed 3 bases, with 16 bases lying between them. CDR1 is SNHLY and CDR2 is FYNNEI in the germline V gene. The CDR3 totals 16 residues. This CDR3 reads CASSEEPTGSGYEQYF. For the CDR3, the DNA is TGTGCCAGCAGTGAAGAGCCCACTGGGAGCGGCTACGAGCAGTACTTC.

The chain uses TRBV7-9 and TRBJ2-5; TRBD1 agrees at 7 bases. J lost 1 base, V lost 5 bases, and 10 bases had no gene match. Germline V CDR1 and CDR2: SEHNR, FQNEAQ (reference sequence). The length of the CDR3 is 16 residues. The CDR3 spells CASSEVTGSRQETQYF. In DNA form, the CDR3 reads TGTGCCAGCAGCGAGGTGACAGGGTCCCGCCAAGAGACCCAGTACTTC.